The clone carrying this TCR beta chain was observed a few times. Trimming removed 3 bases from V and 3 bases from J; junction bases left unmatched: 5. Germline CDR1 and CDR2: GTSNPN and SVGIG (reference sequence). The CDR3 sequence is 13 residues long. Amplification from RNA transcripts yielded the TCR beta CDR3 regions. Second-round multiplex PCR came after first-round RT-PCR with HTBI primers. TCRdb redid the calling of the multiplex PCR reads with MiXCR, one entry per CDR3 protein. The top ten hold around 10% of the sample, which has approximately 1.2 million distinct CDR3 sequences, about two fifths seen once. This sample was taken from a study of Graves' ophthalmopathy and Graves' hyperthyroidism.

The J gene is TRBJ2-7, the V gene TRBV30; 7 bases match TRBD1. The material sequenced was peripheral blood or thyroid tissue (not recorded which). This receptor was taken from an adult man with Graves' hyperthyroidism. Here the CDR3 DNA reads TGTGCCTGGAGAAGGGACAGAGACTACGAGCAGTACTTC. It yields the protein CAWRRDRDYEQYF.